What follows describes a single TCR beta chain. Its antigen is unknown. No base-level quality is on record; no much larger clone is a single base apart. The sample is drawn from a study of siplizumab effects on memory and regulatory T cells (dated 2019 in TCRdb). Describing the broader study: The study looked at the effect of siplizumab, an anti-CD2 antibody, on alloreactive T-cell subsets in allogeneic mixed lymphocyte reactions made from human PBMCs.

The library was made by the immunoSEQ multiplex PCR assay. Each sample had roughly 100,000 TCR templates assayed by the deep sequencing platform. Genomic DNA extracted from sorted T cells was the material used for TCRbeta CDR3 sequencing. The study's processing was this. The R programming language was used for clonal analysis of the TCRbeta CDR3 data. Unstimulated samples were compared with post-reaction CFSE-low samples to define alloreactive CD4+ and CD8+ clones. By matching sequences to the repertoires of sorted unstimulated Treg and non-Treg cells, each alloreactive CD4+ clone was assigned a regulatory or non-regulatory origin. In TCRdb, the immuneACCESS table is reduced to in-frame sequences with V and J assigned. These tables do not hold every clone; where another copy was compared, an unresolved V gene accounts for under half, and the others remain unexplained. That table is the source of V, J and clone size, and D and trimming were worked out from the DNA. The sample includes 70,000 or so clones, with 88% observed a single time. The top ten clonotypes cover 1.7% of the sample.

The CDR1 and CDR2 encoded by the germline V gene (reference sequence) are SGHNT and YYREEE. The CDR3 covers 15 residues, taking in both the cysteine and the phenylalanine. Only the CDR3 DNA stays, 45 bases, in frame from base 1. V ends up 4 bases short and J 5 bases short, with an unmatched junction base count of 7. What the authors observed across the whole study: Among mappable alloreactive CD4+ clones, an average Treg-derived fraction of roughly 69% was observed with siplizumab, compared with 26.9% in control reactions. Whether proliferating Tregs from siplizumab cultures were suppressive was not functionally confirmed. A naive or memory phenotype could not be assigned to roughly 75-95% of proliferating CD4+ or CD8+ clones. Unstimulated naive T cells appeared to be more diverse than memory T cells, and naive cells seemed to make a substantial contribution to the alloresponse. Sequences below about 10^-5 frequency were poorly captured, so only a minor fraction of alloreactive clones could be mapped to unstimulated subsets. Siplizumab significantly lowered the cumulative frequency of alloreactive sequences that could be traced to unstimulated CD4+ memory T cells.

Sorted unstimulated T cells, along with proliferating T cells recovered from mixed lymphocyte reactions, underwent TCRbeta CDR3 sequencing. Fresh whole blood from roughly nine HLA-typed healthy donors was used as the source from which PBMCs were isolated. To map where alloreactive clones came from, CD4+ regulatory T cells in the unstimulated state were FACS-sorted. This receptor was taken from a human donor in good health. The sequence links TRBV5-4 to TRBJ1-4; 8 central bases correspond to TRBD1. Material for sequencing was Tregs sorted from blood. The encoded CDR3 is CASSVAGGPNEKLFF. Here is the DNA: TGTGCCAGCAGCGTGGCAGGGGGCCCCAATGAAAAACTGTTTTTT. Outside the CDR3, residues come from the reference TRBV5-4 and TRBJ1-4 proteins, so the full variable domain is: ETGVTQSPTHLIKTRGQQVTLRCSSQSGHNTVSWYQQALGQGPQFIFQYYREEENGRGNFPPRFSGLQFPNYSSELNVNALELDDSALYLCASSVAGGPNEKLFFGSGTQLSVL.